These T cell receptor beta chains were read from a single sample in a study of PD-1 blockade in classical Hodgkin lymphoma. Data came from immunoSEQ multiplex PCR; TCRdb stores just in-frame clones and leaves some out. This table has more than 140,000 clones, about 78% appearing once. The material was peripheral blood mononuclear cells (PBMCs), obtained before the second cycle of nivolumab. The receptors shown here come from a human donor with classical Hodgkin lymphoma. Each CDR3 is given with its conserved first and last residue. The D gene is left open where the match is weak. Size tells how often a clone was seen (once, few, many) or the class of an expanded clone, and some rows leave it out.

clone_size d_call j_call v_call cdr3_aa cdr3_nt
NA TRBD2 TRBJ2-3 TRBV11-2 CASSLILAGTDTQYF TGTGCCAGCAGCTTAATCCTAGCGGGAACAGATACGCAGTATTTT
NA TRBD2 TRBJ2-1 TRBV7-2 CASNPSGSSEQFF TGTGCCAGCAACCCTAGCGGGAGTTCGGAGCAGTTCTTC
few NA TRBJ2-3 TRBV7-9 CASSLGDGADTQYF TGTGCCAGCAGCTTGGGGGACGGAGCAGATACGCAGTATTTT
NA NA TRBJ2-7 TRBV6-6 CASSDTRGGSYEQYF TGTGCCAGCAGTGACACCAGGGGGGGCTCCTACGAGCAGTACTTC
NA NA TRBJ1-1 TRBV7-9 CASSLYRGGTEAFF TGTGCCAGCAGCTTATACCGAGGAGGAACTGAAGCTTTCTTT
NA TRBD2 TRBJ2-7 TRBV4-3 CASSQDGLGEAGAYEQYF TGCGCCAGCAGCCAAGATGGGTTGGGGGAAGCGGGAGCTTACGAGCAGTACTTC
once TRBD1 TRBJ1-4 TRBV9 CASSVGQGSNEKLFF TGTGCCAGCAGCGTAGGACAGGGGAGTAATGAAAAACTGTTTTTT
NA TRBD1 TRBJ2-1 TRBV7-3 CASSLSGGTGWIF TGTGCCAGCAGCTTAAGTGGGGGGACAGGGTGGATCTTC
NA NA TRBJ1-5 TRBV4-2 CASSQGTYSNQPQHF TGTGCCAGCAGCCAAGGTACTTATAGCAATCAGCCCCAGCATTTT
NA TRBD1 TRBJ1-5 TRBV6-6 CASSPRGSNQPQHF TGTGCCAGCAGCCCCAGGGGGAGCAATCAGCCCCAGCATTTT
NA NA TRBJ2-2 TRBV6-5 CASSPRPGELFF TGTGCCAGCAGCCCCCGGCCCGGGGAGCTGTTTTTT
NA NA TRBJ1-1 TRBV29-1 CSLFGVTDTEAFF TGCAGCCTTTTTGGGGTTACGGACACTGAAGCTTTCTTT
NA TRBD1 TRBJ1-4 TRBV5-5 CASSLGTGLELFF TGTGCCAGCAGCTTGGGGACAGGGCTAGAACTGTTTTTT
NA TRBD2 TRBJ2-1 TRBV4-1 CASSQTSGGASNEQFF TGCGCCAGCAGCCAAACTAGCGGGGGGGCCTCAAATGAGCAGTTCTTC
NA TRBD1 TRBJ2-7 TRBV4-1 CASSQGDRGYEQYF TGCGCCAGCAGCCAAGGGGACAGGGGTTACGAGCAGTACTTC
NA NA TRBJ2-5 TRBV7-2 CASSISGAQETQYF TGTGCCAGCAGCATCTCGGGGGCCCAAGAGACCCAGTACTTC
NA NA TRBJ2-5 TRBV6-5 CASSYSPDSIGTQYF TGTGCCAGCAGTTACTCCCCGGACAGTATCGGGACCCAGTACTTC
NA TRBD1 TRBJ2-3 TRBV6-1 CASSEFARGSLTDTQYF TGTGCCAGCAGTGAATTCGCCAGGGGGTCCCTCACAGATACGCAGTATTTT
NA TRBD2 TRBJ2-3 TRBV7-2 CASSGRLAPSTDTQYF TGTGCCAGCAGCGGTCGACTAGCGCCTAGCACAGATACGCAGTATTTT
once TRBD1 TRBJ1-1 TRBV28 CASRTFRGTGLNTEAFF TGTGCCAGCAGAACATTCCGGGGGACAGGTCTGAACACTGAAGCTTTCTTT
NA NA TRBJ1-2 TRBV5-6 CASSLDFYGYTF TGTGCCAGCAGCTTGGACTTCTATGGCTACACCTTC
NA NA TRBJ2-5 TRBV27 CASSLWSFRETQYF TGTGCCAGCAGTTTATGGAGTTTCCGAGAGACCCAGTACTTC
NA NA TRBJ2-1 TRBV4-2 CASSRSFSGPNEQFF TGTGCCAGCAGCCGGAGTTTCTCCGGGCCCAATGAGCAGTTCTTC
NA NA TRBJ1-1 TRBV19 CASSIRSRAALNTEAFF TGTGCCAGTAGTATAAGAAGTCGGGCAGCATTGAACACTGAAGCTTTCTTT
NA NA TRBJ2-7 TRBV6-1 CASSEQPTGTYEQYF TGTGCCAGCAGTGAACAACCGACGGGGACCTACGAGCAGTACTTC
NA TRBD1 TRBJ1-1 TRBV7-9 CASSQPDRGLRNTEAFF TGTGCCAGCAGCCAACCAGACAGGGGGCTTCGGAACACTGAAGCTTTCTTT
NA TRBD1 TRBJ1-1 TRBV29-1 CSVEEYRGGTEAFF TGCAGCGTTGAAGAATACAGGGGGGGAACTGAAGCTTTCTTT
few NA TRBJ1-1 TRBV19 CASSIRGVTEAFF TGTGCCAGTAGTATACGGGGGGTCACTGAAGCTTTCTTT
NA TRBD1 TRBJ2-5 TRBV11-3 CASSPGQGAGETQYF TGTGCCAGCAGCCCGGGACAGGGGGCTGGAGAGACCCAGTACTTC
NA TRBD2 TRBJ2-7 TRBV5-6 CASSTSATYEQYF TGTGCCAGCAGCACTAGCGCGACCTACGAGCAGTACTTC
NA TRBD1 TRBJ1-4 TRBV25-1 CASSENPGQGREKLFF TGTGCCAGCAGTGAGAACCCGGGACAGGGGCGTGAAAAACTGTTTTTT
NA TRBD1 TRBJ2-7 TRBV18 CASSPGQGVGEQYF TGTGCCAGCTCACCGGGACAGGGGGTTGGCGAGCAGTACTTC
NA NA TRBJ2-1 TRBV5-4 CASSLGSRDGNEQFF TGTGCCAGCAGCTTAGGTTCGCGGGATGGCAATGAGCAGTTCTTC
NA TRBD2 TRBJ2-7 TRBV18 CASRPSGSGEQYF TGTGCCAGCCGGCCTAGCGGGAGCGGCGAGCAGTACTTC
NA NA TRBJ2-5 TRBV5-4 CASSLRLTQETQYF TGTGCCAGCAGCTTGCGCCTAACCCAAGAGACCCAGTACTTC
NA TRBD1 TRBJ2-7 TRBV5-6 CASSKDRGVYEQYF TGTGCCAGCAGCAAAGACAGGGGAGTCTACGAGCAGTACTTC
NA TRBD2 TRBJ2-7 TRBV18 CASAPTSGPYEQYF TGTGCCAGCGCCCCGACTAGCGGGCCCTACGAGCAGTACTTC
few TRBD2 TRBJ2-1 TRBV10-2 CASAGTSGGAEQFF TGCGCCAGCGCTGGGACTAGCGGGGGGGCCGAGCAGTTCTTC
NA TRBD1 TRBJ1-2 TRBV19 CASSLGQGWYYGYTF TGTGCCAGTAGTTTGGGACAGGGATGGTACTATGGCTACACCTTC
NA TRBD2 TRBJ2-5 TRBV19 CASSWTSQETQYF TGTGCCAGTAGTTGGACTAGTCAAGAGACCCAGTACTTC
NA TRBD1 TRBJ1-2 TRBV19 CASSIDRDRGRGYTF TGTGCCAGTAGTATAGACCGGGACAGGGGTCGGGGCTACACCTTC
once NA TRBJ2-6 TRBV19 CASRGSGANVLTF TGTGCCAGTAGAGGGTCTGGGGCCAACGTCCTGACTTTC
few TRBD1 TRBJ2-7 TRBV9 CASSPTGATYEQYF TGTGCCAGCAGCCCGACAGGGGCAACCTACGAGCAGTACTTC
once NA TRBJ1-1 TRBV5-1 CASRGRVSGTEAFF TGCGCCAGCAGGGGGAGGGTGTCGGGAACTGAAGCTTTCTTT
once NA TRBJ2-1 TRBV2 CANTIRDTKYNEQFF TGTGCCAATACAATACGGGACACTAAGTACAATGAGCAGTTCTTC